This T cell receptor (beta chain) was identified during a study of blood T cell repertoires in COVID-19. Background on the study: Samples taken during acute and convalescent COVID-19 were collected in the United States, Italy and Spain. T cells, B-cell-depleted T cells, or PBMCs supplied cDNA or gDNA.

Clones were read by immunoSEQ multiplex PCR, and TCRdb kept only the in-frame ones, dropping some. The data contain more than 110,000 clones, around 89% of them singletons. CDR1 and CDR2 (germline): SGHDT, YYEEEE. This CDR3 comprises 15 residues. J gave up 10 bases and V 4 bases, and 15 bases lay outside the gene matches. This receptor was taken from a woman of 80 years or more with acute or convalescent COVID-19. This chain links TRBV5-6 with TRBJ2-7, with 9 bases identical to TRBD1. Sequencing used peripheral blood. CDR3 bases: TGTGCCAGCAGCCTGTTGGGACAGGGAAACCAATCACAGTACTTC. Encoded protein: CASSLLGQGNQSQYF.